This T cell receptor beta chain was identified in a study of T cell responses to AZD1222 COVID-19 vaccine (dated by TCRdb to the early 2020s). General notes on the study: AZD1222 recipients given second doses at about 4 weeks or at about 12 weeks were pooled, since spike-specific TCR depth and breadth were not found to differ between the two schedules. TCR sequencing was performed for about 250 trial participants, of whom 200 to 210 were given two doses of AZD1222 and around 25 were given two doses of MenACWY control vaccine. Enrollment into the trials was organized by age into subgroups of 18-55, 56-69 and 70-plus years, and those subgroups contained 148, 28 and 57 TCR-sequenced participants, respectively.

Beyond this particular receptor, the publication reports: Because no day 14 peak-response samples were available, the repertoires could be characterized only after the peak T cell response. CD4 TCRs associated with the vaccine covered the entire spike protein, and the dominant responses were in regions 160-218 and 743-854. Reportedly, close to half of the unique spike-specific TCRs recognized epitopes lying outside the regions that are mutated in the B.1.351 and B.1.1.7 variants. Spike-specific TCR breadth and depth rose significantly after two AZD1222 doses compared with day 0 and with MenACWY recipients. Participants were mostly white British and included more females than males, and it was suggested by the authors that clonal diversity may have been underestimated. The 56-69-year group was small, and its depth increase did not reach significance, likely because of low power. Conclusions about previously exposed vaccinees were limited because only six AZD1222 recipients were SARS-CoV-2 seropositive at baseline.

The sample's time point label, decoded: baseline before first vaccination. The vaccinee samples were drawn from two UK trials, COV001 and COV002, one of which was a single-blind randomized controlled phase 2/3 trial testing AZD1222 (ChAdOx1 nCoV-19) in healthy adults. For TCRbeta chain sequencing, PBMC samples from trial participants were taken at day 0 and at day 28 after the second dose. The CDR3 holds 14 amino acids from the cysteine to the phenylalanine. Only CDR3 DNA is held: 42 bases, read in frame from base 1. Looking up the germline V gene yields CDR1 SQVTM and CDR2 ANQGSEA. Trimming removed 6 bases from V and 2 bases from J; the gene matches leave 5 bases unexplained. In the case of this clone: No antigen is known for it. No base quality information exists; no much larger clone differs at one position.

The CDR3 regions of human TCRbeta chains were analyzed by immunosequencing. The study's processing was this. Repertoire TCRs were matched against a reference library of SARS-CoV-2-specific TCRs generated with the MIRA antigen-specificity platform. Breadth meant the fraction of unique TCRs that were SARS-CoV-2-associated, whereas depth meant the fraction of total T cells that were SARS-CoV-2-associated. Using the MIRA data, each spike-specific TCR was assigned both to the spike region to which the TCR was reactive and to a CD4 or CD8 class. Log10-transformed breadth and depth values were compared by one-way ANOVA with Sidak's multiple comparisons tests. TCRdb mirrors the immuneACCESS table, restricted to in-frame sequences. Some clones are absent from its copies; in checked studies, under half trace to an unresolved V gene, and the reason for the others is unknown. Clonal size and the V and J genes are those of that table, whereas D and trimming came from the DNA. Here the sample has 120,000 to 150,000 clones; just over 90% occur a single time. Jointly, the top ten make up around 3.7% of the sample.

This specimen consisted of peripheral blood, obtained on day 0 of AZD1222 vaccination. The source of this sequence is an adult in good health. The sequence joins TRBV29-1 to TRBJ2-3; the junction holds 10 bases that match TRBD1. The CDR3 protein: CSVRTGGYTDTQYF. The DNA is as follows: TGCAGCGTCCGGACAGGGGGATACACAGATACGCAGTATTTT.